This T cell receptor (beta chain) was sequenced in a study of T cell clones after liver transplantation. Study information: A pre-transplant mixed lymphocyte reaction with TCRbeta sequencing defined graft-donor-reactive clones followed in post-transplant blood.

Here immunoSEQ multiplex PCR was the method, and the copy in TCRdb shows in-frame clones only, minus some. Of 55,000 or so clones in the sample, about two thirds were seen once. This clone was found many times. The CDR3 runs 11 residues. From germline, CDR1 is SEHNR and CDR2 FQNEAQ (reference sequence). Between the trimmed V and J ends, which lost 2 bases and 11 bases, there was a span of 9 bases. V is TRBV7-9 and J is TRBJ1-1, with D unclear. The origin of this receptor is a human donor who received a liver transplant. Sequences were derived from CD4+ T cells from blood, sampled before liver transplant. Written as DNA, the CDR3 is TGTGCCAGCAGCTTACTTAGTGTGGCTTTCTTT. Its protein is CASSLLSVAFF. Together with reference TRBV7-9 and TRBJ1-1, the CDR3 gives the full variable domain: DTGVSQNPRHKITKRGQNVTFRCDPISEHNRLYWYRQTLGQGPEFLTYFQNEAQLEKSRLLSDRFSAERPKGSFSTLEIQRTEQGDSAMYLCASSLLSVAFFGQGTRLTVV.